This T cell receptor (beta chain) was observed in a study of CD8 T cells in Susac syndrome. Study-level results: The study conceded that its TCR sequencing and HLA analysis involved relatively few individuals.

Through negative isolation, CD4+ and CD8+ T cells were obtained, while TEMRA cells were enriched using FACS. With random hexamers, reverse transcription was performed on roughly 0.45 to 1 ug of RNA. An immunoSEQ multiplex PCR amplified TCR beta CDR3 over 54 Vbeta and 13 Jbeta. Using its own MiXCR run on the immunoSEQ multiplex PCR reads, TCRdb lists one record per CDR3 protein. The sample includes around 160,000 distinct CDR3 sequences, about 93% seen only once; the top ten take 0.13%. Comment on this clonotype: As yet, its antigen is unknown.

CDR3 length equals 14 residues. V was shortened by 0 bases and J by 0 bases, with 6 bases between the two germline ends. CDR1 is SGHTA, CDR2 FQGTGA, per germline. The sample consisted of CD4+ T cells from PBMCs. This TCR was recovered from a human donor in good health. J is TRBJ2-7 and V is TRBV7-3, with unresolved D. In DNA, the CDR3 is TGTGCCAGCAGCTTAACAAGGGACTCCTACGAGCAGTACTTC. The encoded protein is CASSLTRDSYEQYF.